This TCR beta chain was found in a study of identical twins. Notes on the study in general: Models underestimated out-of-frame TCR alpha sharing in monozygotic twins. For out-of-frame alpha sequences shared by twins, low generation probability was in excess.

The CDR3 length is 15 residues. CDR1 is KGHDR and CDR2 is SFDVKD in the germline V gene. V gave up 9 bases and J gave up 3 bases; unmatched junction bases: 7. This clonotype was seen more than once but under ten times. Antigen unknown. Template switching introduced a universal primer site, and the cDNA bore unique molecular identifiers. MiXCR, applied by TCRdb to the 5' RACE reads, yields one record per CDR3 protein. The profile shows around 960,000 distinct CDR3 sequences, over 9% of them singletons. The same data also contributed to another study, on yellow fever vaccine responses in identical twins.

V is TRBV24-1 and J is TRBJ2-1; 10 bases are shared with TRBD2. Sequenced material: PBMCs. The receptor was isolated from a young woman in good health. CDR3 sequence: CATRGGLANYNEQFF. CDR3 bases: TGTGCCACCCGAGGGGGACTAGCGAACTACAATGAGCAGTTCTTC.